The clone carrying this T cell receptor beta chain was seen more than once but under ten times. The antigen is undetermined. This CDR3 region has 16 residues. The germline V gene encodes CDR1 MGHRA and CDR2 YSYEKL. V was pared by 1 base and J by 6 bases, with 8 bases of the junction left unmatched. The sample comes from a study of post-analysis software for immune sequencing data. Study overall: Several disease courses (relapsing-remitting, secondary progressive and progressive-relapsing) of multiple sclerosis were included.

General study points: When patients were compared with controls, a handful of TRBV segments were more frequent, TRBV5-6, TRBV5-1 and TRBV20-1 among them. F measure clustering grouped samples strongly by preparation batch.

Built from TCR beta cDNA, the libraries had unique molecular identifiers in them. Input populations of about 0.95 to 11 million T cells gave rise to around 480,000 cDNA molecules. TCRdb fed the PCR reads into MiXCR, producing one record per CDR3 protein. The sample carries a few hundred thousand distinct CDR3 sequences, around 33% recorded once. What was sequenced was blood. This chain connects TRBV4-1 to TRBJ1-2; 10 positions agree with TRBD1. The sequence was obtained from a girl aged 10 to 17 with multiple sclerosis. The CDR3 DNA follows: TGCGCCAGCAGCCAAGTCTTGTTGACAGGGGGCCATGGCTACACCTTC. This encodes CASSQVLLTGGHGYTF.